Sequencing of this T cell receptor (beta chain) was carried out in a study of T cell changes during pregnancy in multiple sclerosis (dated by TCRdb to the late 2010s). For the wider study: The study examined how the T cell repertoire changed over the course of pregnancy in women with multiple sclerosis.

On this clone: No antigen is known for it. It has no much larger one-base neighbor in the sample; base qualities were not kept.

Per the germline V gene, SGHDN is the CDR1 and FVKESK is the CDR2. V and J are trimmed by 1 base and 4 bases, and the gene matches miss 8 bases of the junction. There are 17 amino acids in the CDR3, from cysteine to phenylalanine inclusive. Only the CDR3 DNA is retained, 51 bases long and in frame from the first base. The library was made by the immunoSEQ multiplex PCR assay. As stored in TCRdb, this immuneACCESS dataset retains in-frame rearrangements with V and J assigned. A fraction of the clones does not appear; measured against another copy, unresolved V genes explain less than half of the discrepancy, and the remainder lacks a known reason. The sample includes roughly 72,000 clones, with roughly 94% observed a single time. The top ten constitute about 0.13% of the sample.

The source is a female donor with multiple sclerosis, enrolled in a pregnancy study. Material: CD4+ T cells from peripheral blood mononuclear cells, obtained after pregnancy. The chain is made from TRBV14 and TRBJ2-5, with TRBD2 matching 11 junction bases. The encoded CDR3 is CASSQVVLAGVVETQYF. Here is the DNA: TGTGCCAGCAGCCAAGTCGTACTAGCGGGAGTTGTAGAGACCCAGTACTTC.